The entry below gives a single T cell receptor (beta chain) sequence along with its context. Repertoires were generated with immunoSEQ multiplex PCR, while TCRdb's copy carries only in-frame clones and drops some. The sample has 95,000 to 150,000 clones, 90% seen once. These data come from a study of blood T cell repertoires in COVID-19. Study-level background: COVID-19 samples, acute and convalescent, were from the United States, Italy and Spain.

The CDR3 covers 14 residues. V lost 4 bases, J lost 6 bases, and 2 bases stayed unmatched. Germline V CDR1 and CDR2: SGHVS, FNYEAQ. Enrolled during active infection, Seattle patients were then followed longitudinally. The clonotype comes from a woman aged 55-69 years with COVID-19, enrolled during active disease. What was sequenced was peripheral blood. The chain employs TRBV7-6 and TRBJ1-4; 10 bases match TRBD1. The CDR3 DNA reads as TGTGCCAGCAGCTGGACAGGGGGGGATGAAAAACTGTTTTTT. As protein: CASSWTGGDEKLFF.